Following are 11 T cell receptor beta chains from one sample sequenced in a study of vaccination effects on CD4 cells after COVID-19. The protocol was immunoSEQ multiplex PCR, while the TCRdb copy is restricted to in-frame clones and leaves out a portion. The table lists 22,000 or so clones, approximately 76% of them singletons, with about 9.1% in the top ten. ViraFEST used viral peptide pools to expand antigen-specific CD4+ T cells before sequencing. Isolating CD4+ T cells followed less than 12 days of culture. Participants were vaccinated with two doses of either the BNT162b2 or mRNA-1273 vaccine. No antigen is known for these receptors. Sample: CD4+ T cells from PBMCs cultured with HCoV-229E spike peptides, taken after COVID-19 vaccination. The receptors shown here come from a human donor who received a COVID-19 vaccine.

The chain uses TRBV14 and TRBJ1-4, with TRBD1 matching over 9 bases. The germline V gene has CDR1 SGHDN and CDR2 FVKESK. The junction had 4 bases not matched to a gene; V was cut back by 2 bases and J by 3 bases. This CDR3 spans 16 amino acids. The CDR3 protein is CASSQPGQGPNEKLFF. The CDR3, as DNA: TGTGCCAGCAGCCAACCAGGACAGGGGCCTAATGAAAAACTGTTTTTT.

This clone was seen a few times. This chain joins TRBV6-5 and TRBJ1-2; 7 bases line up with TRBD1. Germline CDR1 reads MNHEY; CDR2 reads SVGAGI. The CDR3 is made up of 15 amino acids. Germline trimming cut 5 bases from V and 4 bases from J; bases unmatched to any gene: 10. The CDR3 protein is CASSPSGTAPYGYTF. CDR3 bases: TGTGCCAGCAGTCCCTCTGGGACAGCCCCCTATGGCTACACCTTC.

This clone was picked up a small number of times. The CDR3 loop reads CASSLAATVADKAFF. Here the CDR3 DNA reads TGCGCCAGCAGTCTCGCAGCTACCGTAGCAGATAAAGCTTTCTTT. The chain employs TRBV5-1 and TRBJ1-1; no reliable D call. V was shortened by 5 bases and J by 9 bases, with 23 bases between the two germline ends. CDR3 length: 15 amino acids. Germline values: CDR1 SGHRS, CDR2 YFSETQ.

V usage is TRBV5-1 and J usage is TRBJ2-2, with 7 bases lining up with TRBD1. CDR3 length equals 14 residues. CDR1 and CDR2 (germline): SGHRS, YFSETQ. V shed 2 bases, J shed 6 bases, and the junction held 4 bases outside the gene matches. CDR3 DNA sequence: TGCGCCAGCAGCTTAGACAGGGCCCCCGGGGAGCTGTTTTTT. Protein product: CASSLDRAPGELFF. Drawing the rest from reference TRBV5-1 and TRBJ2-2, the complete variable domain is KAGVTQTPRYLIKTRGQQVTLSCSPISGHRSVSWYQQTPGQGLQFLFEYFSETQRNKGNFPGRFSGRQFSNSRSEMNVSTLELGDSALYLCASSLDRAPGELFFGEGSRLTVL.

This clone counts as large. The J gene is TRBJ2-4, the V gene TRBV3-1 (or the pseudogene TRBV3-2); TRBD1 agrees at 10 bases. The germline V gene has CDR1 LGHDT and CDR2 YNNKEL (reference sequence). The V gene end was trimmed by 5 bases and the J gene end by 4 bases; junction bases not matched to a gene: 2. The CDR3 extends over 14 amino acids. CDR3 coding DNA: TGTGCCAGCAGCGTGGACAGGGGGAAAAACATTCAGTACTTC. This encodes CASSVDRGKNIQYF.

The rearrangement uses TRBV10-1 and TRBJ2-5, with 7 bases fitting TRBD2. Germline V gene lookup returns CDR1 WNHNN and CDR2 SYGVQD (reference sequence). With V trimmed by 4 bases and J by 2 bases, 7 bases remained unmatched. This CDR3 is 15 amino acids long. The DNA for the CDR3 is TGCGCCAGCAGTGGAAGCGGGACTACGCAAGAGACCCAGTACTTC. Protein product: CASSGSGTTQETQYF.

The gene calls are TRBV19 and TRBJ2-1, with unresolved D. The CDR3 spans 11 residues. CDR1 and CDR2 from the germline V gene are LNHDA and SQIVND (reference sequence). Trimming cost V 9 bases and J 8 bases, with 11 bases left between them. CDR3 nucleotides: TGTGCCAGCCATAACAGCGATGAGCAGTTCTTC. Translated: CASHNSDEQFF.

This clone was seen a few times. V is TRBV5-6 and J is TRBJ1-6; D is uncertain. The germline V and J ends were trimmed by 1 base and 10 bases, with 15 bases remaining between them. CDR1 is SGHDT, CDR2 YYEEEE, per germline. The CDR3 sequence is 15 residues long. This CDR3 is CASSLSFGVESPLHF. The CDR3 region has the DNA TGTGCCAGCAGCTTGTCTTTTGGGGTAGAGTCACCCCTCCACTTT. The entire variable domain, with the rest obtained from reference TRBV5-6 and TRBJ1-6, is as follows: DAGVTQSPTHLIKTRGQQVTLRCSPKSGHDTVSWYQQALGQGPQFIFQYYEEEERQRGNFPDRFSGHQFPNYSSELNVNALLLGDSALYLCASSLSFGVESPLHFGNGTRLTVT.

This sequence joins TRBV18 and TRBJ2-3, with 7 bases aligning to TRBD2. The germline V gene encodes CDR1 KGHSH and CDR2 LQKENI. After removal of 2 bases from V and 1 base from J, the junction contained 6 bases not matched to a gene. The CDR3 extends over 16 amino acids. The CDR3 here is CASSPYTGGGTDTQYF. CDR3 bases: TGTGCCAGCTCACCATACACGGGAGGAGGCACAGATACGCAGTATTTT.

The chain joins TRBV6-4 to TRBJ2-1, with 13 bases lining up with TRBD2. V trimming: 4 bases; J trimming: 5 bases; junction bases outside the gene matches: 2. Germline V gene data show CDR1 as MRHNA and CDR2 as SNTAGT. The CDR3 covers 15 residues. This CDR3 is CASSVGTSGDNEQFF. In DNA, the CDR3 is TGTGCCAGCAGTGTAGGGACTAGCGGGGACAATGAGCAGTTCTTC.

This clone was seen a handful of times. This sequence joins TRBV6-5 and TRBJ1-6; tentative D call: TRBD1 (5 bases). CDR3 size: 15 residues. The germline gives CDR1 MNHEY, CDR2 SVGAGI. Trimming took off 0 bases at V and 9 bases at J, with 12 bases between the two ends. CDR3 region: CASSYSEGGGSPLHF. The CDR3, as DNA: TGTGCCAGCAGTTACTCGGAGGGCGGGGGTTCACCCCTCCACTTT.